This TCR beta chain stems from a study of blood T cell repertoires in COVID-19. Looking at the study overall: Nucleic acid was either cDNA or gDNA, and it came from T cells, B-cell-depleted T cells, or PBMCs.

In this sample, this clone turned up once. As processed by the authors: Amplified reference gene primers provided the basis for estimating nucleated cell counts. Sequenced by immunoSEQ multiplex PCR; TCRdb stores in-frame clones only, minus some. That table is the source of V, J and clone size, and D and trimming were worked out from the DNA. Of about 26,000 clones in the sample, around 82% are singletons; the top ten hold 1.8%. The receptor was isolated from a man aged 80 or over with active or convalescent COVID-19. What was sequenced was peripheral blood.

The CDR3 here is CASSTRQFGSGETQYF. The CDR3 coding sequence is TGTGCCAGTAGTACGAGACAGTTCGGTTCGGGTGAGACCCAGTACTTC. The chain is built from TRBV19 and TRBJ2-5; D is perhaps TRBD1 (5 bases). Germline V gives CDR1 LNHDA, CDR2 SQIVND (reference sequence). V lost 4 bases to trimming and J lost 5 bases, with 20 bases between them. This CDR3 spans 16 amino acids.